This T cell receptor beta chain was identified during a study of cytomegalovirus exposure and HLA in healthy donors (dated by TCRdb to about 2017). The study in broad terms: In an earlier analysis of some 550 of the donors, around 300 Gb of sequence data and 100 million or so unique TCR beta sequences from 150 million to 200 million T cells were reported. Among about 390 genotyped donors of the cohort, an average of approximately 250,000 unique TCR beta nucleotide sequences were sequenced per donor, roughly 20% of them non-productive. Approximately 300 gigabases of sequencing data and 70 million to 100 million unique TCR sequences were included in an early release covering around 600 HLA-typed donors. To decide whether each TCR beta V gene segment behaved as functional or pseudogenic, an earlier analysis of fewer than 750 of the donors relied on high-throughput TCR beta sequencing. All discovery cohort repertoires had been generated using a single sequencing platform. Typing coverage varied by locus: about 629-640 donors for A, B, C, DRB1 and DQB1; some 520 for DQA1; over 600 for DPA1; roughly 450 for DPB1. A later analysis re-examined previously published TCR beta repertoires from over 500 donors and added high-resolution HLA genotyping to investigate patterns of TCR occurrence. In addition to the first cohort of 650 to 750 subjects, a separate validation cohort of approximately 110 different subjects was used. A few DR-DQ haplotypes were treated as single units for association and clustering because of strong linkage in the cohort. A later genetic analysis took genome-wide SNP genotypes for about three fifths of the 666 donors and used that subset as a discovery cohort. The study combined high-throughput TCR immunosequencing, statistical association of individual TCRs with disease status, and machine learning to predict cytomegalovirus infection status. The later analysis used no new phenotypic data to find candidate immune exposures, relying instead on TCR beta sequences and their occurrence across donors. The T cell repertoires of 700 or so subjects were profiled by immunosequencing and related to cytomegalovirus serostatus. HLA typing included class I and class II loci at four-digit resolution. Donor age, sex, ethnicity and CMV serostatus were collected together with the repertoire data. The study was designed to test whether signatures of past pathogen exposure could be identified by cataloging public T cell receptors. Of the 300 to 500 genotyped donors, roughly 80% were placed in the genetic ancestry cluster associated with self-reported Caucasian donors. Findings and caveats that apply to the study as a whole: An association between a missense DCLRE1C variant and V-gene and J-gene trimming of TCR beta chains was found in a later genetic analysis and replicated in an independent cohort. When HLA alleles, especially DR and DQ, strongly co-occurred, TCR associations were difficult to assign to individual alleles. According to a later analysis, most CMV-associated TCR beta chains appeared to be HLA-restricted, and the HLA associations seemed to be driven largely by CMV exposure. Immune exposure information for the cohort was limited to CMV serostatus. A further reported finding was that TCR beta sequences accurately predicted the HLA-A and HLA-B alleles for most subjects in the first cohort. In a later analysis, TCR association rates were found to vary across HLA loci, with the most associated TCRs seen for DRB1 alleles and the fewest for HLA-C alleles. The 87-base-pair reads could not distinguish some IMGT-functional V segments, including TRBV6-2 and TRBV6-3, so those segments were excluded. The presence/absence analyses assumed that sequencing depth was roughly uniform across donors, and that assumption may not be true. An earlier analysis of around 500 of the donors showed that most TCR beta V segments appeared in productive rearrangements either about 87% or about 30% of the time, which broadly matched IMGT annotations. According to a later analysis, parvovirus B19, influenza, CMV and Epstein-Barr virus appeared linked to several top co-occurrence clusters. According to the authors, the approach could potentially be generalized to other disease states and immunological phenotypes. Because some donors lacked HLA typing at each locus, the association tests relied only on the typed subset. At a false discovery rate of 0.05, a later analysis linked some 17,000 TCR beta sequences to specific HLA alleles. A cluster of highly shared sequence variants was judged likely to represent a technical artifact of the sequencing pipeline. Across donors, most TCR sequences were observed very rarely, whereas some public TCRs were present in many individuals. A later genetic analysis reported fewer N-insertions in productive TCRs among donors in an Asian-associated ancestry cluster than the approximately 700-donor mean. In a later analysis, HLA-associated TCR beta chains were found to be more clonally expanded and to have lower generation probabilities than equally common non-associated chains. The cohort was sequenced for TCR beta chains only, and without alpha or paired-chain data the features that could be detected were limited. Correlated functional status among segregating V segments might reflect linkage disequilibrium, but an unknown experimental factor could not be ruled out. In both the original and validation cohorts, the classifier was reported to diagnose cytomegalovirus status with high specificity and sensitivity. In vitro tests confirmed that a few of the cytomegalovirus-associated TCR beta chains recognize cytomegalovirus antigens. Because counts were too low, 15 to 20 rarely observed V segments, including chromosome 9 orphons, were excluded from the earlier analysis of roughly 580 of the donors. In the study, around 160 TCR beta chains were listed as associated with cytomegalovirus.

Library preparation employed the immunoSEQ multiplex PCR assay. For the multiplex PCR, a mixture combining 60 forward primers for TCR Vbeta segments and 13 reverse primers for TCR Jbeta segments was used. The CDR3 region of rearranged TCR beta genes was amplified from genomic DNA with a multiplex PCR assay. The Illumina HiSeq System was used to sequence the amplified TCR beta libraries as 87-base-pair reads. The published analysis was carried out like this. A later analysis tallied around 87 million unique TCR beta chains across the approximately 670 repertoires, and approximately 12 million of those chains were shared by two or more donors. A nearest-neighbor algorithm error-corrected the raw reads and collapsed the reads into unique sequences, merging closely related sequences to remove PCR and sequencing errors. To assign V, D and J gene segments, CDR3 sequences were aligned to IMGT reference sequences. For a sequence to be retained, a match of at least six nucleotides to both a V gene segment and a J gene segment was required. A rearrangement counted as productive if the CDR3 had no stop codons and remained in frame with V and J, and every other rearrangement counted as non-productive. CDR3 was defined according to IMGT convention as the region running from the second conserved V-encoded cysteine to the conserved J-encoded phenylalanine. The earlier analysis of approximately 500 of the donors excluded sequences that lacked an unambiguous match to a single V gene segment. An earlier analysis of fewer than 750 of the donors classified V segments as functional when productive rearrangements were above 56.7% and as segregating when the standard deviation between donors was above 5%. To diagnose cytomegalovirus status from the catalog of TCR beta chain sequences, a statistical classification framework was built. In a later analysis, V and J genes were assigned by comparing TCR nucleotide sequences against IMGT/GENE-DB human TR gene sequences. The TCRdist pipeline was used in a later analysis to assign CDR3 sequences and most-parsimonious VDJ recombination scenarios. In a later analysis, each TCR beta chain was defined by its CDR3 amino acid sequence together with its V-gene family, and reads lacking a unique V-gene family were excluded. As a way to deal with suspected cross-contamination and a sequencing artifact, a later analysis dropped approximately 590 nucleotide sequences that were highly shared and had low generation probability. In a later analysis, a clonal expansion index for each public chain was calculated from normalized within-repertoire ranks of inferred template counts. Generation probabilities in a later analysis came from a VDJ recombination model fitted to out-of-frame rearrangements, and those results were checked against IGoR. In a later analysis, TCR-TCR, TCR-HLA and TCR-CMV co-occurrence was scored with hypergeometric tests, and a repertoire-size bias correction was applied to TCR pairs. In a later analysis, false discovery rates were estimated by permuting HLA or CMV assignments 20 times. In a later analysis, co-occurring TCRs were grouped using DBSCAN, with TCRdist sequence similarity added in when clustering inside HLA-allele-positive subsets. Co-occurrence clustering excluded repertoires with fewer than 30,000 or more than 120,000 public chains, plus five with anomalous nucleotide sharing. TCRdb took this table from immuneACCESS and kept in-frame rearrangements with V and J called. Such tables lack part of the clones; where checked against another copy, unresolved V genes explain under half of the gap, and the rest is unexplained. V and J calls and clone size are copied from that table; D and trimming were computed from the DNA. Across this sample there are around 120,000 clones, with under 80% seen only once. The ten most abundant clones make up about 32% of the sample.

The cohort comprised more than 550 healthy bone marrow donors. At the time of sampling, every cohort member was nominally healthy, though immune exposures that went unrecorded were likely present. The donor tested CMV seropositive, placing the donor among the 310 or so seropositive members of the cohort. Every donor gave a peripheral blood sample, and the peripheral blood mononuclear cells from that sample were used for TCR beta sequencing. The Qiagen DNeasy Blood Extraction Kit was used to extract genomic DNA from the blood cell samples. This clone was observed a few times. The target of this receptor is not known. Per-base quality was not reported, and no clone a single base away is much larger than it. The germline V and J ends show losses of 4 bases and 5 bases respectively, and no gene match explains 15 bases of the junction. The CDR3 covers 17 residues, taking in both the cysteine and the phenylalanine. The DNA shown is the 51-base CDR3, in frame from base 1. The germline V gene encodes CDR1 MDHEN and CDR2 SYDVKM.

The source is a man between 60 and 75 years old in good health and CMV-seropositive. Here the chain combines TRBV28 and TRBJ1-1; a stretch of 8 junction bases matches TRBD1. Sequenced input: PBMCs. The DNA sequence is TGTGCCAGCAGTTCATTTTATGGCGGGACAGGAGGGACTGAAGCTTTCTTT. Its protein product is CASSSFYGGTGGTEAFF.